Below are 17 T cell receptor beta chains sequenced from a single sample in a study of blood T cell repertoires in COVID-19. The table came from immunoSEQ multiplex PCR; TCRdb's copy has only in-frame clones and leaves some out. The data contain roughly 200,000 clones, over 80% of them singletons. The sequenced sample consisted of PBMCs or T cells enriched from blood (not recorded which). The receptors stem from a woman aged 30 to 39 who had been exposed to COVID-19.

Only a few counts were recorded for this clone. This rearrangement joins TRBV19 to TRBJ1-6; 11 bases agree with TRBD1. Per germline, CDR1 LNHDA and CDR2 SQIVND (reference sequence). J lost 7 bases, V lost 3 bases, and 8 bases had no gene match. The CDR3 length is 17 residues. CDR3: CASSIWSGQGENSPLHF. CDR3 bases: TGTGCCAGTAGTATCTGGTCGGGACAGGGGGAAAATTCACCCCTCCACTTT.

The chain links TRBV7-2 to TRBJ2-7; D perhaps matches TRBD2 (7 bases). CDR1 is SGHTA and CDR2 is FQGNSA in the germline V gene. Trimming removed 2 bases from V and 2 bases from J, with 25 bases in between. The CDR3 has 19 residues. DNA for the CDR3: TGTGCCAGCAGCTTAACGATTGTGGGTCGCGGGGGCTACCCCTACGAGCAGTACTTC. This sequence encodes CASSLTIVGRGGYPYEQYF.

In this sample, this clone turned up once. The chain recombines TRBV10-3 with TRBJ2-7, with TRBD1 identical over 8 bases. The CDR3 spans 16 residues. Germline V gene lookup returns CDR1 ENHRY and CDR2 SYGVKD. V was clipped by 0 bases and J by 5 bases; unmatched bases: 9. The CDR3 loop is CAISESMAGGINEQYF. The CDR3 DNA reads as TGTGCCATCAGTGAGTCGATGGCAGGGGGCATCAACGAGCAGTACTTC.

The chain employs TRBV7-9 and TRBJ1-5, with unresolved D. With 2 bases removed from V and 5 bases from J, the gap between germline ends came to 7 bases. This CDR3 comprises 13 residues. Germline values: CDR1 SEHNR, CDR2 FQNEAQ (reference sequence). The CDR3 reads CASSLMGDQPQHF. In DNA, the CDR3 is TGTGCCAGCAGCTTAATGGGAGATCAGCCCCAGCATTTT.

CDR3 residues: CASSFRQGGTNEKLFF. The DNA of the CDR3 is TGTGCCAGCAGCTTCCGACAGGGCGGAACTAATGAAAAACTGTTTTTT. The chain carries TRBV5-6 and TRBJ1-4, with TRBD1 matching 7 bases. The CDR3 runs 16 residues. Germline assignment: CDR1 SGHDT and CDR2 YYEEEE. V lost 2 bases to trimming and J lost 1 base; unmatched junction nucleotides: 5. Combining the CDR3 with reference TRBV5-6 and TRBJ1-4 gives the whole variable domain DAGVTQSPTHLIKTRGQQVTLRCSPKSGHDTVSWYQQALGQGPQFIFQYYEEEERQRGNFPDRFSGHQFPNYSSELNVNALLLGDSALYLCASSFRQGGTNEKLFFGSGTQLSVL.

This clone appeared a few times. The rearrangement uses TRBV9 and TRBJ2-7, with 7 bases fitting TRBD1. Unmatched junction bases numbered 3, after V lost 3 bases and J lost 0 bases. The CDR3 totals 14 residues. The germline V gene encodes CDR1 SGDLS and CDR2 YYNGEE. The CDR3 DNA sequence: TGTGCCAGCAGCGGACCAGGGGGCTCCTACGAGCAGTACTTC. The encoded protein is CASSGPGGSYEQYF.

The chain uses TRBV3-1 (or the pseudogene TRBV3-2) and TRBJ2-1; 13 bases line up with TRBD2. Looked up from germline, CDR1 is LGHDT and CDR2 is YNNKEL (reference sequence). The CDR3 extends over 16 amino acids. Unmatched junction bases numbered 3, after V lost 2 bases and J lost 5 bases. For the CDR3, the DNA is TGTGCCAGCAGCCAACCCGGGACTAGCGGGGACAATGAGCAGTTCTTC. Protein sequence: CASSQPGTSGDNEQFF.

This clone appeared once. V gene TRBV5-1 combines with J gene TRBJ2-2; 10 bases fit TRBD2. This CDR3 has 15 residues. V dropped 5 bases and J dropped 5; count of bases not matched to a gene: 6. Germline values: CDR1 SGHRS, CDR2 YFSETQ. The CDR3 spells CASRITSGETGELFF. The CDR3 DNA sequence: TGCGCCAGCAGAATCACTAGCGGGGAAACCGGGGAGCTGTTTTTT.

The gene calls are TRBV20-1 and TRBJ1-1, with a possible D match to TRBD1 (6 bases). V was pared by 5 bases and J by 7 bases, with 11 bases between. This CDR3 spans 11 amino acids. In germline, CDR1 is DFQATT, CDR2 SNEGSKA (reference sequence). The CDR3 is CSAPRGNEAFF. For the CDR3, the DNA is TGCAGTGCTCCCAGGGGAAATGAAGCTTTCTTT.

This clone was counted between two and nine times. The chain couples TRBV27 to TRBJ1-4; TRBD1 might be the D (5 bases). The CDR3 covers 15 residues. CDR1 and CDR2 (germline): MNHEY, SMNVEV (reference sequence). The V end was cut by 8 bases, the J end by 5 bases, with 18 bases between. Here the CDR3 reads CASRTLWAGNEKLFF. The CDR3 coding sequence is TGTGCCAGCCGGACACTGTGGGCTGGAAATGAAAAACTGTTTTTT.

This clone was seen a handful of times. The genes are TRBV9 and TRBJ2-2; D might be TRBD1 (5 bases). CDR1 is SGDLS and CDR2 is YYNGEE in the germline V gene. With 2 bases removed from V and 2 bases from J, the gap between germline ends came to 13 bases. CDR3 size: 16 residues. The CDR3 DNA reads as TGTGCCAGCAGCGTGGCTGGGGCCCACAACACCGGGGAGCTGTTTTTT. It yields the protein CASSVAGAHNTGELFF.

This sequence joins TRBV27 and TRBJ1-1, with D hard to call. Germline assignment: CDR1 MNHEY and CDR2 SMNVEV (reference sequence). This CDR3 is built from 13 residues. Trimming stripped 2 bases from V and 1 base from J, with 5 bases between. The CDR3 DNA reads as TGTGCCAGCAGTTTAGCAGGGAACACTGAAGCTTTCTTT. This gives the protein CASSLAGNTEAFF.

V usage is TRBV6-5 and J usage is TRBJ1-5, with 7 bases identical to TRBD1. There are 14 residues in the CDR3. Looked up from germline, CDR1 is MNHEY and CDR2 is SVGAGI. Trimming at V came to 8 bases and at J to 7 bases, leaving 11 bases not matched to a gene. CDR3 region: CASLWQARGQPQHF. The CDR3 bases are TGTGCCAGCCTCTGGCAGGCCAGGGGGCAGCCCCAGCATTTT.

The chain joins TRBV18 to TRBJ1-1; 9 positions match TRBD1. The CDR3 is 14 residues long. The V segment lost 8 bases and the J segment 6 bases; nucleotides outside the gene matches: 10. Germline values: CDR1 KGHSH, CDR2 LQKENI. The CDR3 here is CASPEPGQGPEAFF. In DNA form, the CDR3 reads TGTGCCAGCCCAGAACCGGGACAGGGCCCTGAAGCTTTCTTT.

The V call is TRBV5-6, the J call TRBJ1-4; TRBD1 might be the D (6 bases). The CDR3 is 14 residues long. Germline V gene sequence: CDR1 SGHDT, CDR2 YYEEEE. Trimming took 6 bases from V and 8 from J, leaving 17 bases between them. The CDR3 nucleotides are TGTGCCAGCACCCCCGGGGGGCAGGAGGAAAAACTGTTTTTT. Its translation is CASTPGGQEEKLFF.

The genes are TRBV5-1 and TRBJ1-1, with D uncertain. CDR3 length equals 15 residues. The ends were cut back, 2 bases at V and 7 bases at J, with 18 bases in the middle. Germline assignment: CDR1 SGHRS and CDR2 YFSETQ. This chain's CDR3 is CASSFDGRPGGEAFF. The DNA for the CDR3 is TGCGCCAGCAGCTTTGATGGCAGGCCGGGAGGTGAAGCTTTCTTT.

CDR3 in amino acids: CSVVLAGRGYTEAFF. The CDR3 DNA reads TGCAGCGTTGTTCTGGCGGGGAGGGGGTACACTGAAGCTTTCTTT. The J gene is TRBJ1-1, the V gene TRBV29-1, with D maybe TRBD1 (6 bases). Germline CDR1 is SQVTM and CDR2 is ANQGSEA. The CDR3 sequence is 15 residues long. The ends were cut back, 4 bases at V and 3 bases at J, with 18 bases in the middle. The entire variable domain, with the rest obtained from reference TRBV29-1 and TRBJ1-1, is as follows: SAVISQKPSRDICQRGTSLTIQCQVDSQVTMMFWYRQQPGQSLTLIATANQGSEATYESGFVIDKFPISRPNLTFSTLTVSNMSPEDSSIYLCSVVLAGRGYTEAFFGQGTRLTVV.